Listed below are T cell receptor beta chains from one sample, sequenced in a study of PD-1 blockade in classical Hodgkin lymphoma. Measured with immunoSEQ multiplex PCR; TCRdb has only the in-frame clones, and not every one. The profile shows roughly 64,000 clones, just over 90% of them singletons. The material was peripheral blood mononuclear cells (PBMCs), obtained before the fourth cycle of nivolumab. The receptor source for this set is a human donor with classical Hodgkin lymphoma. The CDR3 runs from the conserved cysteine through the conserved F or W. A D gene is named only where the DNA matches it firmly. Only some rows state a clone size, as once, few, many or a class for expanded clones.

CDR3aa: CASRPSDSFTGELFF; CDR3nt: TGTGCCAGCAGGCCCTCCGACAGCTTCACCGGGGAGCTGTTTTTT; d_gene: NA; abundance: once; v_gene: TRBV7-9; j_gene: TRBJ2-2
CDR3aa: CASSSKLETQYF; CDR3nt: TGTGCCAGCAGCTCCAAACTGGAGACCCAGTACTTC; d_gene: NA; abundance: NA; v_gene: TRBV7-9; j_gene: TRBJ2-5
CDR3aa: CASSNPRWYQETQYF; CDR3nt: TGTGCCAGCAGTAACCCCCGTTGGTATCAAGAGACCCAGTACTTC; d_gene: NA; abundance: NA; v_gene: TRBV28; j_gene: TRBJ2-5
CDR3aa: CASSLGSSRIQETQYF; CDR3nt: TGCGCCAGCAGCTTGGGTTCAAGCCGGATCCAAGAGACCCAGTACTTC; d_gene: NA; abundance: NA; v_gene: TRBV5-1; j_gene: TRBJ2-5
CDR3aa: CASSELGNQPQHF; CDR3nt: TGTGCCAGCAGTGAATTGGGCAATCAGCCCCAGCATTTT; d_gene: NA; abundance: NA; v_gene: TRBV6-1; j_gene: TRBJ1-5
CDR3aa: CASSVGLAREGFF; CDR3nt: TGTGCCAGCAGCGTTGGACTAGCGAGGGAAGGGTTCTTC; d_gene: TRBD2; abundance: NA; v_gene: TRBV7-8; j_gene: TRBJ2-1
CDR3aa: CASTRDSLSGANVLTF; CDR3nt: TGTGCCAGCACCCGGGACAGCCTCTCTGGGGCCAACGTCCTGACTTTC; d_gene: TRBD1; abundance: NA; v_gene: TRBV2; j_gene: TRBJ2-6
CDR3aa: CASSQGQGNQPQHF; CDR3nt: TGCGCCAGCAGCCAGGGACAGGGGAACCAGCCCCAGCATTTT; d_gene: TRBD1; abundance: NA; v_gene: TRBV5-1; j_gene: TRBJ1-5
CDR3aa: CSVEGGTAFRADTQYF; CDR3nt: TGCAGCGTTGAAGGAGGGACAGCGTTTAGGGCAGATACGCAGTATTTT; d_gene: TRBD1; abundance: NA; v_gene: TRBV29-1; j_gene: TRBJ2-3
CDR3aa: CASSSASIYEQYF; CDR3nt: TGTGCCAGCAGTTCCGCTAGCATCTACGAGCAGTACTTC; d_gene: NA; abundance: NA; v_gene: TRBV6-5; j_gene: TRBJ2-7
CDR3aa: CASSLGVRSFPEAFF; CDR3nt: TGTGCCAGCAGCTTGGGGGTACGGTCCTTCCCTGAAGCTTTCTTT; d_gene: NA; abundance: NA; v_gene: TRBV7-9; j_gene: TRBJ1-1
CDR3aa: CASNTGRDYGYTF; CDR3nt: TGTGCCAGCAATACAGGACGCGACTATGGCTACACCTTC; d_gene: NA; abundance: NA; v_gene: TRBV6-1; j_gene: TRBJ1-2
CDR3aa: CASSYRGPGITEAFF; CDR3nt: TGCGCCAGCAGCTACAGGGGCCCCGGAATCACTGAAGCTTTCTTT; d_gene: TRBD1; abundance: NA; v_gene: TRBV5-1; j_gene: TRBJ1-1
CDR3aa: CASTPPLDTGGFETQYF; CDR3nt: TGTGCCAGCACCCCTCCCCTGGATACGGGGGGCTTCGAGACCCAGTACTTC; d_gene: NA; abundance: NA; v_gene: TRBV7-9; j_gene: TRBJ2-5
CDR3aa: CASSLSWGTGGADTQYF; CDR3nt: TGTGCCAGCAGTTTATCCTGGGGGACAGGGGGCGCGGATACGCAGTATTTT; d_gene: TRBD1; abundance: NA; v_gene: TRBV28; j_gene: TRBJ2-3
CDR3aa: CASSLLAGGYTQYF; CDR3nt: TGTGCCAGCAGCTTACTAGCGGGAGGGTACACGCAGTATTTT; d_gene: TRBD2; abundance: NA; v_gene: TRBV13; j_gene: TRBJ2-3
CDR3aa: CASSLVSGGNHEQYF; CDR3nt: TGTGCCAGCAGCTTAGTGAGTGGGGGGAACCACGAGCAGTACTTC; d_gene: NA; abundance: NA; v_gene: TRBV7-9; j_gene: TRBJ2-7
CDR3aa: CSVVFALAGGRETQYF; CDR3nt: TGCAGCGTTGTGTTTGCGCTAGCGGGAGGCCGAGAGACCCAGTACTTC; d_gene: TRBD2; abundance: NA; v_gene: TRBV29-1; j_gene: TRBJ2-5
CDR3aa: CASSIGTGGLEQYF; CDR3nt: TGTGCCAGTAGTATCGGGACAGGGGGCCTCGAGCAGTACTTC; d_gene: TRBD1; abundance: NA; v_gene: TRBV19; j_gene: TRBJ2-7
CDR3aa: CASSIEEGGGVAPDTQYF; CDR3nt: TGTGCCAGTAGTATAGAGGAGGGAGGTGGGGTAGCGCCAGATACGCAGTATTTT; d_gene: NA; abundance: once; v_gene: TRBV19; j_gene: TRBJ2-3
CDR3aa: CASSLTGRSPSSYEQYF; CDR3nt: TGCGCCAGCAGCTTGACCGGACGAAGTCCCAGCTCCTACGAGCAGTACTTC; d_gene: NA; abundance: once; v_gene: TRBV5-1; j_gene: TRBJ2-7
CDR3aa: CASRGPGTQYF; CDR3nt: TGTGCCAGCAGGGGACCGGGGACCCAGTACTTC; d_gene: NA; abundance: NA; v_gene: TRBV6-5; j_gene: TRBJ2-5
CDR3aa: CASSLIRGRVPYEQYF; CDR3nt: TGTGCCAGCAGCTTGATACGGGGACGCGTCCCCTACGAGCAGTACTTC; d_gene: NA; abundance: NA; v_gene: TRBV11-2; j_gene: TRBJ2-7
CDR3aa: CASSDSSPYTDTQYF; CDR3nt: TGTGCCAGCTCCGACTCTTCCCCTTACACAGATACGCAGTATTTT; d_gene: NA; abundance: NA; v_gene: TRBV18; j_gene: TRBJ2-3
CDR3aa: CASSEGDRGEAFF; CDR3nt: TGTGCCAGCAGTGAAGGGGACAGGGGAGAAGCTTTCTTT; d_gene: TRBD1; abundance: few; v_gene: TRBV25-1; j_gene: TRBJ1-1
CDR3aa: CASSPDGGRVHTGELFF; CDR3nt: TGTGCCAGCAGCCCGGACGGCGGGAGGGTCCACACCGGGGAGCTGTTTTTT; d_gene: TRBD2; abundance: NA; v_gene: TRBV7-3; j_gene: TRBJ2-2
CDR3aa: CASSQEFLRGADTQYF; CDR3nt: TGCGCCAGCAGCCAAGAGTTTCTCCGGGGGGCAGATACGCAGTATTTT; d_gene: TRBD2; abundance: NA; v_gene: TRBV4-1; j_gene: TRBJ2-3
CDR3aa: CASSLGARETQYF; CDR3nt: TGTGCCAGCAGCTTAGGGGCCCGGGAGACCCAGTACTTC; d_gene: NA; abundance: NA; v_gene: TRBV7-2; j_gene: TRBJ2-5
CDR3aa: CASSTLGGSYNEQFF; CDR3nt: TGTGCCAGCAGTACCCTCGGGGGCTCCTACAATGAGCAGTTCTTC; d_gene: NA; abundance: NA; v_gene: TRBV27; j_gene: TRBJ2-1
CDR3aa: CASSLATGTAFF; CDR3nt: TGTGCCAGCAGCTTGGCCACCGGGACAGCCTTCTTC; d_gene: TRBD1; abundance: NA; v_gene: TRBV11-2; j_gene: TRBJ2-1
CDR3aa: CSTAQGYDTEAFF; CDR3nt: TGCAGCACCGCACAGGGATACGACACTGAAGCTTTCTTT; d_gene: NA; abundance: NA; v_gene: TRBV29-1; j_gene: TRBJ1-1
CDR3aa: CASSQGGNQPQHF; CDR3nt: TGTGCCAGCAGCCAGGGTGGCAATCAGCCCCAGCATTTT; d_gene: NA; abundance: few; v_gene: TRBV5-6; j_gene: TRBJ1-5
CDR3aa: CASRPTGGGDYGYTF; CDR3nt: TGTGCCAGCAGGCCAACGGGGGGAGGAGACTATGGCTACACCTTC; d_gene: NA; abundance: NA; v_gene: TRBV28; j_gene: TRBJ1-2
CDR3aa: CASSVRGLLSYEQYF; CDR3nt: TGTGCCAGCAGTGTTAGGGGGCTCCTTTCCTACGAGCAGTACTTC; d_gene: TRBD1; abundance: NA; v_gene: TRBV6-1; j_gene: TRBJ2-7
CDR3aa: CASSEGGLGTDTQYF; CDR3nt: TGTGCCAGCAGTGAAGGGGGACTTGGCACAGATACGCAGTATTTT; d_gene: NA; abundance: NA; v_gene: TRBV2; j_gene: TRBJ2-3